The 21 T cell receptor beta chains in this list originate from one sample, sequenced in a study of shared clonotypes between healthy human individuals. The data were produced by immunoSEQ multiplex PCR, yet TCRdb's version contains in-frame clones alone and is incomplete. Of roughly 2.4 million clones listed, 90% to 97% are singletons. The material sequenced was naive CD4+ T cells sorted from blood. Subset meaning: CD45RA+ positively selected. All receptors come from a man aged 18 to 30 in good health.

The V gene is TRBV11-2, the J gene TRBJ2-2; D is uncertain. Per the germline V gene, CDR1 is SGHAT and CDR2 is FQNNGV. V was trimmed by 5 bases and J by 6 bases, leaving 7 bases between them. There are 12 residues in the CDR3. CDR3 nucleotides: TGTGCCAGCAGCGTCCAAGCCGGGGAGCTGTTTTTT. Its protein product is CASSVQAGELFF.

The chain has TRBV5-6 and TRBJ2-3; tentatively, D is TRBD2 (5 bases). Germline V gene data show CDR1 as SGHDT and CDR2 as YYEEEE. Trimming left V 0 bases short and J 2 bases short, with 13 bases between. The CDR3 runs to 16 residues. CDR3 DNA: TGTGCCAGCAGCTTGGGCCCTCCAGCGGCCACAGATACGCAGTATTTT. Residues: CASSLGPPAATDTQYF.

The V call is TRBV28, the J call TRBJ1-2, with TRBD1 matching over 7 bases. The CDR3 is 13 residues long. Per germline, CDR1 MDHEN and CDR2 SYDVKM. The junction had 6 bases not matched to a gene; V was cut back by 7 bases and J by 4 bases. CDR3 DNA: TGTGCCAGCACGGACAGGACCGGCTATGGCTACACCTTC. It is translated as CASTDRTGYGYTF.

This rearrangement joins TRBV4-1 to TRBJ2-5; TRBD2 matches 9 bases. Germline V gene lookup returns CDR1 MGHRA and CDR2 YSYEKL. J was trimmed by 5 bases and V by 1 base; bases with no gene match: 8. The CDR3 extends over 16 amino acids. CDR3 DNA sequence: TGCGCCAGCAGCCAAGTGATCAGCGGGGGGATGGAGACCCAGTACTTC. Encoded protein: CASSQVISGGMETQYF.

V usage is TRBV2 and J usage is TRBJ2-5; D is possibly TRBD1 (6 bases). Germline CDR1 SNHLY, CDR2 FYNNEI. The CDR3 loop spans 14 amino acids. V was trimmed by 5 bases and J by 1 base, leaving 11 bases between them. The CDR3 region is CASSQQGSQETQYF. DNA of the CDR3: TGTGCCAGCAGTCAACAGGGTTCCCAAGAGACCCAGTACTTC. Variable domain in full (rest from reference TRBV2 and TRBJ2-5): EPEVTQTPSHQVTQMGQEVILRCVPISNHLYFYWYRQILGQKVEFLVSFYNNEISEKSEIFDDQFSVERPDGSNFTLKIRSTKLEDSAMYFCASSQQGSQETQYFGPGTRLLVL.

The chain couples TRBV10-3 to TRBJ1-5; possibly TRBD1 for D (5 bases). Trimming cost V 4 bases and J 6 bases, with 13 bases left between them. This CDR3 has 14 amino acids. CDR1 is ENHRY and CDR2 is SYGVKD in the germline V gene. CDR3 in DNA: TGTGCCATCAGTGTCGGCAGGGAAGGTCAGCCCCAGCATTTT. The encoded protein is CAISVGREGQPQHF.

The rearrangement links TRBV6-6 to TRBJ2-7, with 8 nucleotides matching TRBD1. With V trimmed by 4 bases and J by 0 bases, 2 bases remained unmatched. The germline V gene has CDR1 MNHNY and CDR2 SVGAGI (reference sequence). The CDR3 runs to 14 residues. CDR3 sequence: CASSWDRSSYEQYF. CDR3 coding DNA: TGTGCCAGCAGTTGGGACAGGAGCTCCTACGAGCAGTACTTC.

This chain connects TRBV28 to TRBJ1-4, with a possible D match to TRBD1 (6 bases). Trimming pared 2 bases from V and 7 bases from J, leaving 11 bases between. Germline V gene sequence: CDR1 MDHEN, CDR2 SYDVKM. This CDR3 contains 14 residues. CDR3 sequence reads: CASSLRGKGEKLFF. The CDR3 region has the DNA TGTGCCAGCAGTTTAAGGGGGAAGGGTGAAAAACTGTTTTTT.

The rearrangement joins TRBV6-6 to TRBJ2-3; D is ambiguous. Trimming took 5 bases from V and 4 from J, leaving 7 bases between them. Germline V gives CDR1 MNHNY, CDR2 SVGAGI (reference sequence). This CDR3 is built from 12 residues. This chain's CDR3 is CASSPKADTQYF. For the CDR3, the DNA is TGTGCCAGCAGTCCCAAGGCAGATACGCAGTATTTT.

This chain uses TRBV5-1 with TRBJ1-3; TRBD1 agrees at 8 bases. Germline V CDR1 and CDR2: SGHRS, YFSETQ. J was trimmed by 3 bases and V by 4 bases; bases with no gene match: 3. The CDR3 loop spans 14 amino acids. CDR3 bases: TGCGCCAGCAGCCCCGGGACAGGTGGAAACACCATATATTTT. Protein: CASSPGTGGNTIYF.

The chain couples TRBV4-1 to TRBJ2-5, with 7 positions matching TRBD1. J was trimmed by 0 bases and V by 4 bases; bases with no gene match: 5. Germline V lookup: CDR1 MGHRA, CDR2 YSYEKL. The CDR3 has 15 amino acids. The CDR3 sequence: CASSRIDRDQETQYF. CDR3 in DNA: TGCGCCAGCAGCCGGATAGACAGGGACCAAGAGACCCAGTACTTC.

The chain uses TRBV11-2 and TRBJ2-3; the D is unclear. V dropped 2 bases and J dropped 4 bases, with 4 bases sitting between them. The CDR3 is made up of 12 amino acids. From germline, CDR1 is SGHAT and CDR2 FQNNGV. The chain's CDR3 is CASSLNADTQYF. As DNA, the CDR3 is TGTGCCAGCAGCTTAAACGCAGATACGCAGTATTTT.

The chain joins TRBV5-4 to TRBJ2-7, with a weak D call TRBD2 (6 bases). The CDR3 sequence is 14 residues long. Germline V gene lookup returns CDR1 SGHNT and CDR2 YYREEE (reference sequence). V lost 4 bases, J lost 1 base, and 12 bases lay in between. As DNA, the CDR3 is TGTGCCAGCAGCCCCGATGGGGGGTCCTACGAGCAGTACTTC. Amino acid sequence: CASSPDGGSYEQYF. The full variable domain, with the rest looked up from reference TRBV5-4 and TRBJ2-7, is ETGVTQSPTHLIKTRGQQVTLRCSSQSGHNTVSWYQQALGQGPQFIFQYYREEENGRGNFPPRFSGLQFPNYSSELNVNALELDDSALYLCASSPDGGSYEQYFGPGTRLTVT.

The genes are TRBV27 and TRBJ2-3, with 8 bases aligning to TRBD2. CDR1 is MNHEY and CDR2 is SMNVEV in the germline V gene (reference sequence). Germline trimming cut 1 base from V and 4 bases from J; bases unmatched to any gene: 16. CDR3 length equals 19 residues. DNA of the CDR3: TGTGCCAGCAGTTTATTCCGGGGAGTGGGCGGGAGGAACTCAGATACGCAGTATTTT. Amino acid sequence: CASSLFRGVGGRNSDTQYF.

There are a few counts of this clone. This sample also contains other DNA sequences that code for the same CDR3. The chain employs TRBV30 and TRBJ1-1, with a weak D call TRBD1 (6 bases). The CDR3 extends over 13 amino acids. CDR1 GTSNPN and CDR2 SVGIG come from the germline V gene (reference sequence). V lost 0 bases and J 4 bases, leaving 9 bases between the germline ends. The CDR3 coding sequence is TGTGCCTGGAGTGTACGGGGGGCCACTGAAGCTTTCTTT. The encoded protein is CAWSVRGATEAFF.

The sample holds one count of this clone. In DNA form, the CDR3 reads TGTGCCAGCAGCTTGTCCGGGAGGCTATATAGCAATCAGCCCCAGCATTTT. Translation gives CASSLSGRLYSNQPQHF. The genes are TRBV5-5 and TRBJ1-5; D uncertain. The germline gives CDR1 SGHKS, CDR2 YYEKEE (reference sequence). Between the trimmed V and J ends, which lost 1 base and 0 bases, there was a span of 14 bases. The CDR3 covers 17 residues. Full variable domain (missing parts from reference TRBV5-5 and TRBJ1-5): DAGVTQSPTHLIKTRGQQVTLRCSPISGHKSVSWYQQVLGQGPQFIFQYYEKEERGRGNFPDRFSARQFPNYSSELNVNALLLGDSALYLCASSLSGRLYSNQPQHFGDGTRLSIL.

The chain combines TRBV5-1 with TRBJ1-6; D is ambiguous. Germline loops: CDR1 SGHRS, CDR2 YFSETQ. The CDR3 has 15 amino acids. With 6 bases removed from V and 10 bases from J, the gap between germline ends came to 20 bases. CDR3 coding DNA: TGCGCCAGCACCATGGGAGTAGGATCCCAATCACCCCTCCACTTT. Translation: CASTMGVGSQSPLHF.

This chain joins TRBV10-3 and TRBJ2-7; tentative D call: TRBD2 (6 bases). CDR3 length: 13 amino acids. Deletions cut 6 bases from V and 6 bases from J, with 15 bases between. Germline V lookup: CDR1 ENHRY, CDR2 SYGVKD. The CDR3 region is CAIRNTSFLEQYF. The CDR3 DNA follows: TGTGCCATCAGAAATACTAGCTTTCTCGAGCAGTACTTC.

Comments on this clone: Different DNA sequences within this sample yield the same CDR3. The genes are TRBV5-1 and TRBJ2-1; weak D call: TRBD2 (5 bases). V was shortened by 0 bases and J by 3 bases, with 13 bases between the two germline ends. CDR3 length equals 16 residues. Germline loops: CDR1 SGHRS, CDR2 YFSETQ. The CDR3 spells CASSLAGSSSYNEQFF. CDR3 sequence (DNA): TGCGCCAGCAGCTTGGCGGGCTCTAGCAGCTACAATGAGCAGTTCTTC.

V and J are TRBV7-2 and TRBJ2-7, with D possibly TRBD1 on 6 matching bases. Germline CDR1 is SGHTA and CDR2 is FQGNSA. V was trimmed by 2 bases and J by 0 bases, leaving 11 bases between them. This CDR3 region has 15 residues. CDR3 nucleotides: TGTGCCAGCAGCTTACGAGGACAGCCCTCCTACGAGCAGTACTTC. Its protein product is CASSLRGQPSYEQYF.

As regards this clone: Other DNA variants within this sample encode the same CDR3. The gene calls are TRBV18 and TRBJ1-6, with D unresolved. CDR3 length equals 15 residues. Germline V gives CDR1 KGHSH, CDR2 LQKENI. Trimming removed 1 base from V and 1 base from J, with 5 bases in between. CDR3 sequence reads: CASSPQGSYNSPLHF. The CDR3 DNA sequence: TGTGCCAGCTCACCACAGGGTTCCTATAATTCACCCCTCCACTTT.